This T cell receptor beta chain was profiled in a study of Ad26.COV2.S vaccination and SARS-CoV-2 variants. Study-wide findings and caveats: The placebo group had lower spike-specific TCR breadth than the vaccine recipients did. The TCR-based breadth and depth measures might underestimate overall T cell responses.

Sequencing used immunoSEQ multiplex PCR; TCRdb keeps in-frame clones, though not all of them. The sample lists around 94,000 clones; over 70% were seen once. Details on this clone: What it recognizes is unknown.

This CDR3 is 16 amino acids long. V was trimmed by 2 bases and J by 0 bases, leaving 15 bases between them. CDR1 and CDR2 (germline): SGHDT, YYEEEE. Source: peripheral blood, taken after recovery from COVID-19. This receptor was taken from a human donor who had recovered from COVID-19. This chain uses TRBV5-6 with TRBJ2-7; D tentatively reads TRBD1 or TRBD2 (7 bases each). The CDR3 is CASSFPGGTDSYEQYF. The CDR3 coding sequence is TGTGCCAGCAGCTTTCCCGGGGGGACAGACTCCTACGAGCAGTACTTC.